This T cell receptor (beta chain) was identified in a study of blood T cell repertoires in COVID-19. Some clones are missing from TCRdb's copy, which holds only in-frame ones; the method was immunoSEQ multiplex PCR. The sample has approximately 170,000 clones, around 83% seen once. The CDR3 consists of 15 residues. Germline assignment: CDR1 LNHDA and CDR2 SQIVND (reference sequence). V was clipped by 6 bases and J by 7 bases, with 21 bases between them. The rearrangement uses TRBV19 and TRBJ1-2, with D possibly TRBD1 on 5 matching bases. This receptor was identified in a woman older than 75 in a cohort sampled during active or convalescent COVID-19. The sample comprised peripheral blood. The CDR3 coding sequence is TGTGCCAGTAGGTACCCGGGACTTGCCGAAGGTGGCTACACCTTC. Encoded protein: CASRYPGLAEGGYTF.